The source of this T cell receptor beta chain is a study of control samples from healthy donors and cancer patients. TCRdb's copy holds only in-frame clones and misses some; the assay was immunoSEQ multiplex PCR. The table has approximately 180,000 clones, 85% to 95% seen once. This CDR3 is built from 14 residues. Looked up from germline, CDR1 is SGHVS and CDR2 is FQNEAQ. V lost 5 bases, J lost 6 bases, and 8 bases stayed unmatched. The sequencing sample was made of blood. The rearrangement uses TRBV7-8 and TRBJ2-7; 9 nucleotides line up with TRBD2. The sequence derives from a woman younger than 30 in good health. CDR3 DNA: TGTGCCAGCAGCCCAGGGACTAGCCTGCTCGAGCAGTACTTC. This gives the protein CASSPGTSLLEQYF. The full variable domain, completed using reference TRBV7-8 and TRBJ2-7, is GAGVSQSPRYKVAKRGQDVALRCDPISGHVSLFWYQQALGQGPEFLTYFQNEAQLDKSGLPSDRFFAERPEGSVSTLKIQRTQQEDSAVYLCASSPGTSLLEQYFGPGTRLTVT.